This note documents a single T cell receptor beta chain sequence. Its cognate antigen is unknown. The protocol was immunoSEQ multiplex PCR, while the TCRdb copy is restricted to in-frame clones and leaves out a portion. The data show approximately 240,000 clones, around 87% seen once. This sample is part of a study of Ad26.COV2.S vaccination and SARS-CoV-2 variants. Treatment noted: about 20 received Ad26.COV2.S at low or high dose, single or two shots; 5 received placebo; per-sample allocation not given. Day 63 following the first vaccine or placebo injection was when the samples were taken. CDR3 length equals 15 residues. V trimming: 6 bases; J trimming: 3 bases; junction bases outside the gene matches: 9. Germline CDR1 reads MNHEY; CDR2 reads SVGAGI. Study findings and constraints: Higher spike-specific TCR breadth was found in vaccine recipients than in placebo recipients. An underestimation of total T cell responses may have resulted from the TCR breadth and depth analyses.

This receptor was identified in a person aged 18 to 59 who received the Ad26.COV2.S COVID-19 vaccine or a placebo. Sequences were derived from peripheral blood, sampled in a trial of Ad26.COV2.S vaccine versus placebo. The V and J genes are TRBV6-5 and TRBJ2-7, with TRBD1 matching 9 bases. Written as DNA, the CDR3 is TGTGCCAGCAGGGGCGCGGGACAGGGCAACTACGAGCAGTACTTC. This codes for CASRGAGQGNYEQYF.